This T cell receptor (beta chain) was recovered during a study of T cells expressing NK-cell markers. From its re-call of the 5' RACE reads, TCRdb lists each CDR3 protein once, without DNA. The specimen's table records 300,000 to 450,000 distinct CDR3 sequences. Germline V gene data show CDR1 as MNHEY and CDR2 as SVGEGT. The CDR3 is 15 residues long. This chain connects TRBV6-2 or TRBV6-3 to TRBJ2-3; the D gene TCRdb calls, TRBD1, cannot be checked with no DNA. The sample comprised blood T cells: a sorted CD56 or NKG2C T cell subset, CD4+ or CD8+ T cells, or bulk PBMC T cells (not recorded which). The clonotype originates from a man aged 18-69 years in good health. CDR3 region: CASSSGTGGPDTQYF.